The 21 T cell receptor beta chains given below trace back to one sample, sequenced in a study of cytotoxic CD8 clonotypes in ibrutinib-treated CLL. Data came from immunoSEQ multiplex PCR; TCRdb stores just in-frame clones and leaves some out. The table shows 65,000 to 85,000 clones, with about nine tenths occurring only once. The specimen was PBMCs, collected after 12 months of ibrutinib treatment. Receptors were obtained from a human donor with chronic lymphocytic leukemia.

A single count supports this clone. The CDR3 coding sequence is TGTGCCAGCAGCACGGGGAGGGGGTATGGCTACACCTTC. Amino acid sequence: CASSTGRGYGYTF. This chain links TRBV2 with TRBJ1-2, with D perhaps TRBD1 (6 bases). Germline V gene lookup returns CDR1 SNHLY and CDR2 FYNNEI. There are 13 residues in the CDR3. V was clipped by 6 bases and J by 5 bases, with 13 bases between them.

The chain employs TRBV6-5 and TRBJ1-4; D perhaps matches TRBD1 (5 bases). The germline V gene encodes CDR1 MNHEY and CDR2 SVGAGI. The CDR3 runs to 16 residues. Trimming removed 2 bases from V and 0 bases from J, with 10 bases in between. DNA of the CDR3: TGTGCCAGCAGTTACACTGACAGTGCAACTAATGAAAAACTGTTTTTT. It specifies CASSYTDSATNEKLFF.

The rearrangement uses TRBV7-9 and TRBJ1-1; no clear D. Between the trimmed V and J ends, which lost 5 bases and 5 bases, there was a span of 12 bases. The germline V gene encodes CDR1 SEHNR and CDR2 FQNEAQ (reference sequence). The CDR3 contains 13 residues. CDR3 DNA: TGTGCCAGCAGCAACGACCGGGTTACTGAAGCTTTCTTT. This gives the protein CASSNDRVTEAFF.

The V and J genes are TRBV19 and TRBJ2-7, with a weak D call TRBD1 (6 bases). Per the germline V gene, CDR1 is LNHDA and CDR2 is SQIVND (reference sequence). V was clipped by 5 bases and J by 2 bases, with 19 bases between them. CDR3 length: 16 residues. The CDR3 loop is CASSRPGTRDPYEQYF. CDR3 nucleotides: TGTGCCAGTAGTCGCCCCGGGACAAGGGATCCCTACGAGCAGTACTTC.

This sequence joins TRBV5-6 and TRBJ1-2; D perhaps matches TRBD1 (5 bases). Deletions cut 1 base from V and 4 bases from J, with 8 bases between. The CDR3 has 13 residues. Germline V lookup: CDR1 SGHDT, CDR2 YYEEEE. The DNA for the CDR3 is TGTGCCAGCAGCTTGTGGGGGGGCTATGGCTACACCTTC. It specifies CASSLWGGYGYTF.

The chain links TRBV6-5 to TRBJ1-1; D is perhaps TRBD1 (6 bases). CDR1 is MNHEY and CDR2 is SVGAGI in the germline V gene. V was cut by 9 bases and J by 1 base, with 12 bases left in between. The CDR3 is 13 residues long. CDR3 coding DNA: TGTGCCAGTAACAGGGAAGGGAACACTGAAGCTTTCTTT. It encodes CASNREGNTEAFF.

V gene TRBV19 combines with J gene TRBJ2-7; TRBD1 matches at 11 bases. The CDR3 length is 14 residues. Germline loops: CDR1 LNHDA, CDR2 SQIVND (reference sequence). V was pared by 8 bases and J by 2 bases, with 5 bases of the junction left unmatched. CDR3 nucleotide sequence: TGTGCCAGTGGGCCGGGACAGGGGGCCTACGAGCAGTACTTC. Translation gives CASGPGQGAYEQYF.

The chain is built from TRBV19 and TRBJ1-2, with D possibly TRBD1 on 6 matching bases. CDR3 length: 15 amino acids. In germline, CDR1 is LNHDA, CDR2 SQIVND (reference sequence). V was trimmed by 4 bases and J by 6 bases, leaving 18 bases between them. The DNA of the CDR3 is TGTGCCAGTAGTACCAATGCTAAGGGGGAGAATGGCTACACCTTC. It encodes CASSTNAKGENGYTF.

This chain joins TRBV19 and TRBJ1-5, with 9 bases identical to TRBD1. V lost 4 bases to trimming and J lost 4 bases; unmatched junction nucleotides: 8. Germline CDR1 and CDR2: LNHDA and SQIVND (reference sequence). There are 16 residues in the CDR3. CDR3 sequence reads: CASSTRTGATNQPQHF. The DNA of the CDR3 is TGTGCCAGTAGTACACGGACAGGGGCAACAAATCAGCCCCAGCATTTT.

The chain employs TRBV7-3 and TRBJ2-1, with 12 positions matching TRBD2. CDR1 is SGHTA, CDR2 FQGTGA, per germline. The CDR3 has 16 residues. With V trimmed by 5 bases and J by 6 bases, 8 bases remained unmatched. The CDR3 protein is CASSTPLAGGFNEQFF. The DNA for the CDR3 is TGTGCCAGCAGCACACCACTAGCGGGGGGCTTCAATGAGCAGTTCTTC.

The chain combines TRBV2 with TRBJ1-4, with 9 bases identical to TRBD1. CDR1 and CDR2 (germline): SNHLY, FYNNEI. The CDR3 totals 17 residues. Trimming cost V 3 bases and J 7 bases; bases outside gene matches: 12. CDR3 nucleotide sequence: TGTGCCAGCAGTGACCGGGACAGGGCTCCTTGGGCTGAAAAACTGTTTTTT. This gives the protein CASSDRDRAPWAEKLFF.

The chain is built from TRBV28 and TRBJ1-1; TRBD1 might be the D (5 bases). CDR3 length equals 16 residues. The germline V gene encodes CDR1 MDHEN and CDR2 SYDVKM. Trimming removed 4 bases from V and 1 base from J, with 16 bases in between. The CDR3 bases are TGTGCCAGCAGTTCCCGACAGTTACACTGGAACACTGAAGCTTTCTTT. Its protein is CASSSRQLHWNTEAFF.

The V call is TRBV29-1, the J call TRBJ1-2, with D uncertain. The CDR3 has 13 residues. V shed 1 base and J shed 2 bases, with 8 bases lying between them. The germline V gene encodes CDR1 SQVTM and CDR2 ANQGSEA. The CDR3 region has the DNA TGCAGCGTTGAAGCCAGTTTGAACTATGGCTACACCTTC. This encodes CSVEASLNYGYTF.

The CDR3 bases are TGTGCCAGCAGCGTAGGCAGGGGATACACTGAAGCTTTCTTT. Amino acid sequence: CASSVGRGYTEAFF. The chain recombines TRBV9 with TRBJ1-1; possible D gene TRBD1, 6 bases. V was trimmed by 0 bases and J by 3 bases, leaving 9 bases between them. The CDR3 length is 14 residues. In germline, CDR1 is SGDLS, CDR2 YYNGEE.

The chain has TRBV2 and TRBJ2-7; 9 bases fit TRBD1. The CDR3 is made up of 13 amino acids. The V gene end was trimmed by 9 bases and the J gene end by 2 bases; junction bases not matched to a gene: 5. Germline CDR1 is SNHLY and CDR2 is FYNNEI. CDR3 DNA: TGTGCCAGAAGGGACAGGGATACCTACGAGCAGTACTTC. Its protein is CARRDRDTYEQYF.

The V and J genes are TRBV2 and TRBJ1-2; a possible D gene is TRBD1 (5 bases). CDR1 and CDR2 from the germline V gene are SNHLY and FYNNEI. CDR3 length: 14 residues. V lost 3 bases, J lost 0 bases, and 8 bases lay in between. CDR3 in DNA: TGTGCCAGCAGTGAGGGACCCGCTAACTATGGCTACACCTTC. Residues: CASSEGPANYGYTF.

In DNA, the CDR3 is TGTGCCAGCAGCGTAGGGCGGGAGGGATCGGAGACCCAGTACTTC. It is translated as CASSVGREGSETQYF. The rearrangement joins TRBV9 to TRBJ2-5; 9 bases are a match to TRBD2. Germline V gene lookup returns CDR1 SGDLS and CDR2 YYNGEE. V lost 0 bases to trimming and J lost 5 bases; unmatched junction nucleotides: 5. This CDR3 has 15 amino acids. Together with reference TRBV9 and TRBJ2-5, the CDR3 gives the full variable domain: DSGVTQTPKHLITATGQRVTLRCSPRSGDLSVYWYQQSLDQGLQFLIQYYNGEERAKGNILERFSAQQFPDLHSELNLSSLELGDSALYFCASSVGREGSETQYFGPGTRLLVL.

V gene TRBV19 combines with J gene TRBJ2-7; D may be TRBD2 (6 bases). CDR3 length: 14 amino acids. Germline loops: CDR1 LNHDA, CDR2 SQIVND (reference sequence). V was shortened by 3 bases and J by 1 base, with 10 bases between the two germline ends. The CDR3 DNA is TGTGCCAGTAGTATTATGCGGGATTCCTACGAGCAGTACTTC. It codes for CASSIMRDSYEQYF.

Here the CDR3 reads CASSPQLGGSTGELFF. As DNA, the CDR3 is TGCGCCAGCAGCCCCCAATTAGGGGGAAGCACCGGGGAGCTGTTTTTT. The rearrangement links TRBV5-1 to TRBJ2-2, with a tentative D call TRBD1 (6 bases). Germline CDR1 is SGHRS and CDR2 is YFSETQ. Deletions cut 4 bases from V and 4 bases from J, with 17 bases between. The CDR3 is 16 amino acids.

V is TRBV2 and J is TRBJ2-7; TRBD1 is a possible D gene (7 bases). The germline V and J ends were trimmed by 4 bases and 5 bases, with 15 bases remaining between them. CDR1 is SNHLY, CDR2 FYNNEI, per germline. This CDR3 is built from 14 residues. CDR3: CASSAYRGGNEQYF. CDR3 bases: TGTGCCAGCAGTGCTTACAGGGGAGGCAACGAGCAGTACTTC.

The chain employs TRBV27 and TRBJ1-2, with 7 bases matching TRBD1. Germline CDR1 and CDR2: MNHEY and SMNVEV (reference sequence). V was clipped by 6 bases and J by 7 bases; unmatched bases: 5. The CDR3 length is 12 residues. The CDR3 region is CASREGARGYTF. DNA of the CDR3: TGTGCCAGCAGAGAGGGGGCTCGTGGCTACACCTTC.